The clone carrying this T cell receptor (beta chain) has at least ten counts. The antigen remains undetermined. The sample originates from a study of regulatory T cells in long-lasting Graves disease. Study conclusions and caveats: Persistent disease was associated with favored TRBV28 usage and with favored use of TRBJ1-2 and TRBJ2-5.

In building TCR beta libraries, iRepertoire HTBI primers were used together with Arm-PCR of CDR3 regions. MiXCR, applied by TCRdb to the multiplex PCR reads, yields one record per CDR3 protein. This table has approximately 470,000 distinct CDR3 sequences, around 15% appearing once. Trimming removed 4 bases from V and 1 base from J, with 12 bases in between. Germline CDR1 is SGHAT and CDR2 is FQNNGV. This CDR3 is 15 amino acids long. Sample time point: newly diagnosed GD, antithyroid drugs for less than 3 months. There was RNA extracted from PBMCs, and the TCR library was made from it. These data were also filed under a second study, of T cells in Graves' hyperthyroidism and ophthalmopathy. That work contributes: Together with thyroid ultrasound, orbital computed tomography, serum thyroxine and TRAb, clinical symptoms were used for diagnoses.

This receptor was taken from a man aged 35 to 55 with Graves disease. The sequenced sample was peripheral blood mononuclear cells (PBMCs), obtained at new diagnosis, from a patient treated with antithyroid drugs. The chain uses TRBV11-2 and TRBJ2-3, with D perhaps matching TRBD1 or TRBD2 (5 bases each). In nucleotides, the CDR3 is TGTGCCAGCAGCTCCCTTCGGGGACGCACAGATACGCAGTATTTT. It translates to CASSSLRGRTDTQYF.